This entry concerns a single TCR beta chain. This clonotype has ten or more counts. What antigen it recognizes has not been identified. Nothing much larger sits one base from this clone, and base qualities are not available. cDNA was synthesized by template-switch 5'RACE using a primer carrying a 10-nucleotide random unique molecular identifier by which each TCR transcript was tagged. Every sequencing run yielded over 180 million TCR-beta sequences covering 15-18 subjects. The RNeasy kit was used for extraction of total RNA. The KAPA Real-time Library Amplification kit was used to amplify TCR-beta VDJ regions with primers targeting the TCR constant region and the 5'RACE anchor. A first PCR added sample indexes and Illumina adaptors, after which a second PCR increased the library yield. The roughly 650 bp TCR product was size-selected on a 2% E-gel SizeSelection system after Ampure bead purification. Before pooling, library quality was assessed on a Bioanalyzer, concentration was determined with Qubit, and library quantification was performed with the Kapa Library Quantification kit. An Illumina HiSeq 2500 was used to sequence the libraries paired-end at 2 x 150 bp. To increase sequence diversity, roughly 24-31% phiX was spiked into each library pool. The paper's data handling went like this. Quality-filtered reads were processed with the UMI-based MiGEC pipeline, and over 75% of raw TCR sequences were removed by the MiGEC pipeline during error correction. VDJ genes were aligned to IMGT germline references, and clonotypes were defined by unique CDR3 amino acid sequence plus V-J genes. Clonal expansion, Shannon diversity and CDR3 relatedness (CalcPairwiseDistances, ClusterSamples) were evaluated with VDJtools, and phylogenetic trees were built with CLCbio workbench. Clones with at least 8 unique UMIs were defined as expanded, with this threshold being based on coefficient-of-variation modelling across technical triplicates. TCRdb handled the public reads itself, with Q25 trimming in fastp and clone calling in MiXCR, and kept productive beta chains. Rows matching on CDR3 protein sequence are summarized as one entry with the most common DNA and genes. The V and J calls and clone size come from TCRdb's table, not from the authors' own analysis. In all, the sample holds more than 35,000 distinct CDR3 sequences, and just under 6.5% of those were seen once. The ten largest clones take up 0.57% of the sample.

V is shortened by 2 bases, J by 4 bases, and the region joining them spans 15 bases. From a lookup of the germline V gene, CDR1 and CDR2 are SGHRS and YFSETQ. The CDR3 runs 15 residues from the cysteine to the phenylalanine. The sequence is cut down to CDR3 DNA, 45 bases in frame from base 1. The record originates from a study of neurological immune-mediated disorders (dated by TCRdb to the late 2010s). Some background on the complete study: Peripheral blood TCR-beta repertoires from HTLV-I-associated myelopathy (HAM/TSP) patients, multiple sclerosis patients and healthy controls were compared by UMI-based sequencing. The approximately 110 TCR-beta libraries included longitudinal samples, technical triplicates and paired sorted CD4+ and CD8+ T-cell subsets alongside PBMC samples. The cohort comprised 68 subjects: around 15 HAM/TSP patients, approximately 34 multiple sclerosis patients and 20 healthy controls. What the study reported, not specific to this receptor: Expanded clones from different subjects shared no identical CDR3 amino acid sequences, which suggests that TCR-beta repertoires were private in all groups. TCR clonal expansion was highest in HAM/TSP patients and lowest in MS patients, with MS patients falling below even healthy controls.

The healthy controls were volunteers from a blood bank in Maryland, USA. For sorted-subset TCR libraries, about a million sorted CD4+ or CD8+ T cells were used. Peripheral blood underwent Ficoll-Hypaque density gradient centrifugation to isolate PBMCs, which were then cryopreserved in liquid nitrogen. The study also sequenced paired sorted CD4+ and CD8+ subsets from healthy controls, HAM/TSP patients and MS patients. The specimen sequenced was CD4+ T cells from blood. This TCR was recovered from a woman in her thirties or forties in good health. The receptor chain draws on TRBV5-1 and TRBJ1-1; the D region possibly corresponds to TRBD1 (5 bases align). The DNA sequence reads TGCGCCAGCAGCTTCCGACCGGAGGGGAGCACTGAAGCTTTCTTT. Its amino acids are CASSFRPEGSTEAFF.